This T cell receptor beta chain was profiled in a study of blood T cell repertoires in COVID-19. Background on the study: COVID-19 samples collected from the United States, Italy and Spain covered acute and convalescent phases. T cells, B-cell-depleted T cells, or PBMCs provided the cDNA or gDNA that served as material.

Trimming at V came to 1 base and at J to 8 bases, leaving 11 bases not matched to a gene. The CDR3 consists of 16 residues. The germline gives CDR1 LGHNA, CDR2 YNFKEQ. Original processing notes: Cell counts per sample came from amplifying reference gene primers. Generated by immunoSEQ multiplex PCR, the TCRdb table keeps only in-frame clones and is missing some. D and trimming come from the DNA, and the V and J calls and clone size come from that table. The data show fewer than 120,000 clones, with about 79% seen just once and under 20% held by the top ten. The receptor was isolated from a woman aged 80 or over with active or convalescent COVID-19. The sample consisted of peripheral blood. The chain combines TRBV4-2 with TRBJ2-1; 7 bases line up with TRBD2. As DNA, the CDR3 is TGTGCCAGCAGCCAAGCGCGGACTAGGGATCCCCATGAGCAGTTCTTC. Residues: CASSQARTRDPHEQFF.